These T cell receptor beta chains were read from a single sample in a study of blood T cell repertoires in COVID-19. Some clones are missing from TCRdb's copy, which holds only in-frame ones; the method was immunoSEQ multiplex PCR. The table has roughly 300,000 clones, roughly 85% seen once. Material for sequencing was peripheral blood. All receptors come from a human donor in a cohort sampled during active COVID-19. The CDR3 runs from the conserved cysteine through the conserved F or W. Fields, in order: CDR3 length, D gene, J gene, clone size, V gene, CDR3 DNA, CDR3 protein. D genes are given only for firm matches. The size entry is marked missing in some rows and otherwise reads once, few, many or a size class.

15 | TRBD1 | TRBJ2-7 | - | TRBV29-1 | TGCAGCGTCCAATACCCCGGGACAGGGCCCTACGAGCAGTACTTC | CSVQYPGTGPYEQYF
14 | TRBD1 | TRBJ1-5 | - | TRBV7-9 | TGTGCCAGCAGCCTCGGACAGGGGAGCCAGCCCCAGCATTTT | CASSLGQGSQPQHF
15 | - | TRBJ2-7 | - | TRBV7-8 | TGTGCCAGCAGCGCGACCACCCCAGGCGCGGGTGAGCAGTACTTC | CASSATTPGAGEQYF
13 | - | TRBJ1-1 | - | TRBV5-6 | TGTGCCAGCAGCATTGGGGGGTTCTCGAGGGCTTTCTTT | CASSIGGFSRAFF
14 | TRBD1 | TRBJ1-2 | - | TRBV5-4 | TGTGCCAGCAGCTGGACAGGAGGAGACTATGGCTACACCTTC | CASSWTGGDYGYTF
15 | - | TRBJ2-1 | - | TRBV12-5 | TGTGCTAGTGGTTTGGTAGGCAGGGTCGGCAATGAGCAGTTCTTC | CASGLVGRVGNEQFF
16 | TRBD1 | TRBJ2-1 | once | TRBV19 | TGTGCCAGTAGCTCACAGCCGGGACAGGGTAAGAATGAGCAGTTCTTC | CASSSQPGQGKNEQFF
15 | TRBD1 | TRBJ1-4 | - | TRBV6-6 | TGTGCCAGCAGTTACCCGACAGGGGGAAGTGAAAAACTGTTTTTT | CASSYPTGGSEKLFF
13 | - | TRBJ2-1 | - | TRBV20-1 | TGCAGTGCTAGTGGGGGGCTCTATATCGGGCAGTTCTTC | CSASGGLYIGQFF
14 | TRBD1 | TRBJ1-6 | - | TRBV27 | TGTGCCAGCAGTTTAGGACAGGGTAACTCACCCCTCCACTTT | CASSLGQGNSPLHF
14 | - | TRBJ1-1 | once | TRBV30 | TGTGCCTGGAGTGGGGTAGGGGTGAACACTGAAGCTTTCTTT | CAWSGVGVNTEAFF
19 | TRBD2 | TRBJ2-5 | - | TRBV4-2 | TGTGCCAGCAGCCAAGAGCCCGGTGCTAGCGGGGAGACCCAAGAGACCCAGTACTTC | CASSQEPGASGETQETQYF
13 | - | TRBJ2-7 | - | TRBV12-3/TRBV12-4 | TGTGCCAGCAGTCCCGGGGGCTCCTACGAGCAGTACTTC | CASSPGGSYEQYF
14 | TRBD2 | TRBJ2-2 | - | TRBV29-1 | TGCAGTTGTGGGTCTCGGGGAGGGACCGGGGAGCTGTTTTTT | CSCGSRGGTGELFF
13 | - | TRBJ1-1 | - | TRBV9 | TGTGCCAGCAGCACACAGCTGAACACTGAAGCTTTCTTT | CASSTQLNTEAFF
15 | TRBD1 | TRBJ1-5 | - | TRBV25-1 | TGTGCCAGCAGTGAAGGACAGGGGGCAGGTCAGCCCCAGCATTTT | CASSEGQGAGQPQHF
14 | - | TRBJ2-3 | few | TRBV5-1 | TGCGCCAGCAGCTCGACTAGGGTCACAGATACGCAGTATTTT | CASSSTRVTDTQYF
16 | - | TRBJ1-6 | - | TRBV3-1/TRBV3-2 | TGTGCCAGCAGCCAAGCCGGGACAACTTATAATTCACCCCTCCACTTT | CASSQAGTTYNSPLHF
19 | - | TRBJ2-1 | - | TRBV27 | TGTGCCAGCAGTTTATCGCGGCCACTAGCTACCAGCTCCTACAATGAGCAGTTCTTC | CASSLSRPLATSSYNEQFF
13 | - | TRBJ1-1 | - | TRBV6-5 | TGTGCCAGCAGAGAGGGTATGGACACTGAAGCTTTCTTT | CASREGMDTEAFF
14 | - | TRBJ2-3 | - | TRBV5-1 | TGCGCCAGCAGCTTGCGGGGTGACGCAGATACGCAGTATTTT | CASSLRGDADTQYF
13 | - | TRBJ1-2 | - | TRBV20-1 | TGCAGTGCTAGTTCGGGGGGGCGAGGTGGCTACACCTTC | CSASSGGRGGYTF
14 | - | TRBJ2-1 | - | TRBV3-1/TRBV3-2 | TGTGCCAGCAGCCACCAGGGCCCACTCAATGAGCAGTTCTTC | CASSHQGPLNEQFF
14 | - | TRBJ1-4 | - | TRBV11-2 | TGTGCCAGCAGCCCCAGGGCAACTAATGAAAAACTGTTTTTT | CASSPRATNEKLFF
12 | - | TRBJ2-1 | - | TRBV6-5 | TGTGCCAGCAAAGAGACCTACAATGAGCAGTTCTTC | CASKETYNEQFF
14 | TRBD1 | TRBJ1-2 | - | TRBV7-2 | TGTGCCAGCAGCTCGACAGGGTTGGACTATGGCTACACCTTC | CASSSTGLDYGYTF
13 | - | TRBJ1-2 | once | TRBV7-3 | TGTGCCAGCAGCAAACAGGGTGGTGGCGGCTACACCTTC | CASSKQGGGGYTF
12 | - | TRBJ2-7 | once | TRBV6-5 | TGTGCCAGTGACTTAGGCCCCTACGAGCAGTACTTC | CASDLGPYEQYF
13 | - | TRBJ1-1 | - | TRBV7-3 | TGTGCCAGCAGCTCCGGGGTTGGCACTGAAGCTTTCTTT | CASSSGVGTEAFF
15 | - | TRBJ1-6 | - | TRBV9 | TGTGCCAGCAGCGTGACACAGGGTCCCAATTCACCCCTCCACTTT | CASSVTQGPNSPLHF
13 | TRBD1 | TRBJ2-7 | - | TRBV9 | TGTGCCAGCAGCGCAGACAGGGGGCGGGAGCAGTACTTC | CASSADRGREQYF
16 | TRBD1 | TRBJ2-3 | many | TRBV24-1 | TGTGCCACCAGTGCAAAAGACAGGGGTGGGACAGATACGCAGTATTTT | CATSAKDRGGTDTQYF
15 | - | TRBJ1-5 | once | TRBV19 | TGTGCCAGTACCTTAGGGAGTGGGGGCAATCAGCCCCAGCATTTT | CASTLGSGGNQPQHF
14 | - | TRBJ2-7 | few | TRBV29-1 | TGCAGCGTTGAAATTCGCTCGGGAATTCGCGAGCAGTACTTC | CSVEIRSGIREQYF
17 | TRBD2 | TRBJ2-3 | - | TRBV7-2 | TGTGCCAGCAGCTTAGCGGTGGGCGGGGGGGCAACAGATACGCAGTATTTT | CASSLAVGGGATDTQYF
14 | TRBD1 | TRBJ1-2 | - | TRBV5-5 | TGTGCCAGCAGAAAAGACAGGGTGATGGATGGCTACACCTTC | CASRKDRVMDGYTF
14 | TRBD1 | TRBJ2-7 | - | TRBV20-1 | TGCAGTGCTAGTACGGGACAGAGCTCCTACGAGCAGTACTTC | CSASTGQSSYEQYF
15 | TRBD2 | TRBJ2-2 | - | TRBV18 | TGTGCCAGCTGGGGACTAGACCGCGACACCGGGGAGCTGTTTTTT | CASWGLDRDTGELFF
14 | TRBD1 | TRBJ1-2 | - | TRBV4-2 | TGTGCCAGCAGCATTAGACAGGGTCCCTATGGCTACACCTTC | CASSIRQGPYGYTF
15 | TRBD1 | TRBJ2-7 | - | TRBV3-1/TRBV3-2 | TGTGCCAGCAGCCAACCCGGGACAGGTGTCTACGAGCAGTACTTC | CASSQPGTGVYEQYF